This T cell receptor beta chain stems from a study of blood T cell repertoires in COVID-19. Turning to the study itself: The United States, Italy and Spain supplied acute and convalescent COVID-19 samples. T cells, B-cell-depleted T cells, or PBMCs supplied cDNA or gDNA.

The CDR3 consists of 17 residues. CDR1 is KGHSH and CDR2 is LQKENI in the germline V gene. The V segment lost 2 bases and the J segment 3 bases; nucleotides outside the gene matches: 10. In the authors' methods: Estimates of nucleated cell counts were drawn from the amplification of reference gene primers. The assay was immunoSEQ multiplex PCR, and TCRdb's table has in-frame clones only and misses some. That table furnishes V, J and clone size, whereas the DNA furnished D and trimming. This table holds about 67,000 clones, 85% to 90% found once. The rearrangement uses TRBV18 and TRBJ1-2; 9 bases agree with TRBD1. The material sequenced was peripheral blood. The origin of this receptor is a man in his fifties with active COVID-19. The CDR3 loop is CASSPFVVTGGHYGYTF. Written as DNA, the CDR3 is TGTGCCAGCTCACCATTCGTCGTGACAGGGGGTCACTATGGCTACACCTTC. Full variable domain (outside the CDR3, taken from reference TRBV18 and TRBJ1-2): NAGVMQNPRHLVRRRGQEARLRCSPMKGHSHVYWYRQLPEEGLKFMVYLQKENIIDESGMPKERFSAEFPKEGPSILRIQQVVRGDSAAYFCASSPFVVTGGHYGYTFGSGTRLTVV.